Sequencing of this TCR beta chain was carried out in a study of blood T cell repertoires in COVID-19 (dated by TCRdb to 2020 to 2021). About the study as a whole: Samples covering the acute and convalescent phases of COVID-19 were provided by collaborators in the United States, Italy and Spain. Subjects who had been exposed to COVID-19, were actively infected with it, or had recovered from it provided the deeply sampled blood TCRbeta repertoires that made up the dataset. The samples were drawn from two sources: the first 160 participants of the ongoing ImmuneRACE study, and some 1,300 subjects contributed by 6 global collaborators. Where available, HLA class I and class II types were taken from metadata supplied by the sample provider and were not determined by assay-based typing. The material from the prospective study consisted of cDNA or gDNA derived from T cells, B-cell-depleted T cells, or PBMCs. The repertoires were made available in a free public database intended to serve as a resource for research on the immune response to SARS-CoV-2. Sample metadata almost always included a de-identified subject ID, COVID-19 status, age in years and sex.

TCRbeta CDR3 regions were amplified from genomic DNA using the immunoSEQ Assay, a bias-controlled multiplex PCR. Turning to the authors' computational methods: Within the assay, amplification of reference gene primers was used to estimate how many nucleated cells each sample contained. To quantify the absolute abundance of each unique TCRbeta CDR3 rearrangement, sequence reads were collapsed and filtered. For each sample, productive Simpson clonality was calculated as the square root of Simpson's diversity index over productive rearrangements. TCRdb retrieved this table from immuneACCESS and kept in-frame rearrangements only. Not all clones are present; in checked studies, unresolved V genes account for under half, and no reason is known for the remainder. V and J calls and clone size follow that table, whereas D and trimming were derived from the DNA. Counted in this sample were approximately 200,000 clones; 75% to 90% of them appeared once. About 4.5% of the sample comes from the top ten.

Participants in the prospective study were enrolled through a virtual design, were aged roughly 18 to 100 years, and lived in 24 United States geographic areas. In the prospective study, participants were assigned to cohorts based on the clinical history participants reported in a screening survey and a study questionnaire. Exposed participants were defined as having been in contact with someone with a PCR-confirmed or clinician-diagnosed COVID-19 case within 2 weeks of study entry. Mobile phlebotomists in the prospective study collected whole blood, serum and a nasopharyngeal or oropharyngeal swab from every participant. Prospective study participants could optionally give additional blood draws and questionnaires over an approximately 2-month period. Before DNA extraction, blood samples from the prospective study were shipped at room temperature or frozen. A word on this clone: The antigen it binds to is not known. No much larger clonotype is one base removed from it; base qualities were not supplied.

General findings and caveats noted by the study authors: Clinical and demographic metadata were provided uncurated, with the amount varying by source and participant.

Measured from the cysteine to the phenylalanine, the CDR3 is 13 residues long. Kept here is only the CDR3 DNA, which spans 39 bases and is read in frame from base 1. V loses 6 bases at its end and J loses 7 bases; junction bases beyond the gene matches: 5. As encoded in the germline V gene, CDR1 is SGHVS while CDR2 is FNYEAQ. Recombination linked TRBV7-6 to TRBJ2-1, and TRBD1 matches 8 of the central bases. The TCR originated in a woman aged 25 to 39 who had been exposed to COVID-19. The sequenced sample consisted of PBMCs or T cells enriched from blood (not recorded which). The CDR3 here reads CASSRTGKNEQFF. The DNA sequence reads TGTGCCAGCAGTCGGACAGGGAAAAATGAGCAGTTCTTC.